This is a list of T cell receptor beta chains from one sample in a study of T cells expressing NK-cell markers. TCRdb reprocessed the 5' RACE reads and keeps a single row for each CDR3 protein, giving no DNA. With roughly 180,000 distinct CDR3 sequences in the sample, the ten largest clones hold around 18%. Sequenced input: blood T cells: a sorted CD56 or NKG2C T cell subset, CD4+ or CD8+ T cells, or bulk PBMC T cells (not recorded which). These receptors were collected from a woman aged 18 to 75 in good health. CDR3s include the opening cysteine and the closing phenylalanine or tryptophan. Each record gives: J gene, V gene, CDR3 protein.

TRBJ1-1,TRBV5-5,CAGGQGAWDTEAFF
TRBJ2-5,TRBV15,CATSRWRGLSETQYF
TRBJ2-3,TRBV4-1,CASSPGTGGYIDTQYF
TRBJ1-2,TRBV4-2,CASSHNQGANYGYTF
TRBJ2-1,TRBV12-3/TRBV12-4,CASSLGGGEQFF
TRBJ2-4,TRBV5-1,CASSLVASGGDKNIQYF
TRBJ1-1,TRBV18,CASSRQDREEAFF
TRBJ2-1,TRBV20-1,CSVPNIYNEQFF
TRBJ2-5,TRBV6-1,CASRKNGATRQETQYF
TRBJ1-1,TRBV7-3,CATSLRLGEEAFF
TRBJ2-7,TRBV28,CASTSSDRAYEQYF
TRBJ2-2,TRBV20-1,CSAGKTANTGELFF
TRBJ2-7,TRBV29-1,CSGGGTVAEQYF